This record looks at one T cell receptor (beta chain) sequence and its context. Its antigen is unidentified. There are 16 residues in the CDR3. The V gene's germline CDR1 is SGHRS and CDR2 YFSETQ. The V and J ends lost 0 bases and 0 bases respectively, with 10 bases between them. Researchers made TCR cDNA using 5'RACE template switching, and this step added a universal primer site and UMIs. MiXCR, run by TCRdb on the 5' RACE reads, gives a single entry per CDR3 protein. The top ten hold under 15% of the sample, which has around 590,000 distinct CDR3 sequences, 9% to 15% seen once. The sample is drawn from a study of T cells after yellow fever vaccination. Study-wide results and caveats: Abundant clonotypes from the bulk population could contaminate FACS-sorted repertoires. Post-booster samples contained most primary-vaccination clones (approximately 95% CD4, about 85% CD8). The secondary response was weaker but peaked faster, day 5 versus 15.

This chain links TRBV5-1 with TRBJ2-1; no clear D gene. The specimen was PBMCs, collected on the day of the yellow fever booster vaccination. This TCR derives from a man younger than 40 who received the YFV17D yellow fever vaccine. CDR3 sequence reads: CASSLGAASSYNEQFF. CDR3 DNA: TGCGCCAGCAGCTTGGGCGCAGCCAGCTCCTACAATGAGCAGTTCTTC.